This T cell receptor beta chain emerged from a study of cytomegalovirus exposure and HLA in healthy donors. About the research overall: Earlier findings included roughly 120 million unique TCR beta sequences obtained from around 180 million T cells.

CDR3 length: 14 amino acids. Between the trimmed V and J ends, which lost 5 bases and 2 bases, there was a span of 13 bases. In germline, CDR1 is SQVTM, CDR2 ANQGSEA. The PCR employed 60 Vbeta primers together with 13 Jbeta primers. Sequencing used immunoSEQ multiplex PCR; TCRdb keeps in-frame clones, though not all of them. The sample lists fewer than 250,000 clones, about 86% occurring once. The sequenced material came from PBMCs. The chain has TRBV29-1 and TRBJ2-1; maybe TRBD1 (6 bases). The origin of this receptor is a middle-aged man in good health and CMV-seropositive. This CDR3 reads CSVTRGSTYNEQFF. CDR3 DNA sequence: TGCAGCGTTACTAGGGGGAGTACCTACAATGAGCAGTTCTTC.